One sample yielded the 17 T cell receptor beta chains listed below, sequenced in a study of molecular identifiers for immune sequencing clone quantification. A single record per CDR3 protein comes from TCRdb applying MiXCR to the PCR reads. The repertoire includes under 800,000 distinct CDR3 sequences, 25% of them detected once, and roughly 0.83% sits in the top ten. Sequencing input: naive CD8+ T cells from blood, with Jurkat cell RNA spiked in. This sample's subset: FACS-sorted CD8+CD4-CCR7+CD45RA+ naive T cells. The receptors shown here come from a human donor in good health. Some libraries in this study had Jurkat cell RNA spiked in.

Of note for this clonotype: One base away lies a much larger clone, so this may be a sequencing read error. The chain employs TRBV6-6 and TRBJ2-7; D may be TRBD2 (7 bases). The CDR3 length is 15 residues. CDR1 and CDR2 (germline): MNHNY, SVGAGI (reference sequence). V was trimmed by 2 bases and J by 6 bases, leaving 17 bases between them. The CDR3 spells CASSYGFGGACEQYF. CDR3 in DNA: TGTGCCAGCAGTTACGGGTTTGGGGGGGCCTGCGAGCAGTACTTC.

Comments on this clonotype: One end of the junction does not line up with germline, which may come from a read error. The V gene is TRBV7-8, the J gene TRBJ1-4; perhaps TRBD1 as D (5 bases). The CDR3 runs 15 residues. From germline, CDR1 is SGHVS and CDR2 FQNEAQ. CDR3 DNA sequence: TGTGCCAGCAGTCCCATCAGTGGACATAATGATAAACTGTTTTTT. Translating it yields CASSPISGHNDKLFF.

Turning to this clonotype: A much bigger clone sits one base away, suggesting this may be a read error. V gene TRBV20-1 combines with J gene TRBJ1-1; D unresolved. The germline V gene has CDR1 DFQATT and CDR2 SNEGSKA (reference sequence). The CDR3 totals 13 residues. CDR3 region: CGATEILYTEAFF. CDR3 DNA: TGCGGTGCCACGGAGATTCTTTACACTGAAGCTTTCTTT.

J is TRBJ1-1 and V is TRBV15; 7 bases align to TRBD1. V was clipped by 0 bases and J by 3 bases; unmatched bases: 16. The V gene's germline CDR1 is LNHNV and CDR2 YYDKDF (reference sequence). CDR3 length: 19 residues. The CDR3 here is CATSRDHVGGGRKDTEAFF. The CDR3 region has the DNA TGTGCCACCAGCAGAGATCATGTAGGAGGGGGCCGTAAGGACACTGAAGCTTTCTTT. Full variable domain (outside the CDR3, taken from reference TRBV15 and TRBJ1-1): DAMVIQNPRYQVTQFGKPVTLSCSQTLNHNVMYWYQQKSSQAPKLLFHYYDKDFNNEADTPDNFQSRRPNTSFCFLDIRSPGLGDTAMYLCATSRDHVGGGRKDTEAFFGQGTRLTVV.

This chain's CDR3 is CSVETSENYEQYF. CDR3 nucleotide sequence: TGCAGCGTGGAAACTTCTGAGAACTACGAGCAGTACTTC. The chain uses TRBV29-1 and TRBJ2-7; D is unclear. There are 13 residues in the CDR3. Germline CDR1 reads SQVTM; CDR2 reads ANQGSEA. The V gene lost 6 bases and the J gene lost 3 bases, with 15 bases spanning the gap.

In this sample, this clonotype turned up a few times. This rearrangement joins TRBV7-9 to TRBJ2-1; TRBD2 matches at 8 bases. CDR1 is SEHNR and CDR2 is FQNEAQ in the germline V gene (reference sequence). This CDR3 contains 17 residues. V lost 1 base, J lost 1 base, and 6 bases stayed unmatched. The CDR3 region is CASSLDVAGGSYNEQFF. The CDR3, as DNA: TGTGCCAGCAGCTTAGACGTTGCGGGAGGTTCCTACAATGAGCAGTTCTTC.

The chain recombines TRBV2 with TRBJ2-2, with TRBD1 as a possible D gene (5 bases). Germline values: CDR1 SNHLY, CDR2 FYNNEI. Trimming cost V 1 base and J 7 bases, with 10 bases left between them. The CDR3 is 14 residues long. The chain's CDR3 is CASSEGQSNGELFF. CDR3 DNA: TGTGCCAGCAGTGAAGGACAGTCTAACGGGGAGCTGTTTTTT. The whole variable domain, remainder taken from reference TRBV2 and TRBJ2-2, is EPEVTQTPSHQVTQMGQEVILRCVPISNHLYFYWYRQILGQKVEFLVSFYNNEISEKSEIFDDQFSVERPDGSNFTLKIRSTKLEDSAMYFCASSEGQSNGELFFGEGSRLTVL.

This chain uses TRBV12-3 or TRBV12-4 with TRBJ2-5; 8 bases are shared with TRBD2. CDR3 size: 16 residues. V dropped 6 bases and J dropped 3; count of bases not matched to a gene: 12. The CDR3 region is CASSHSPGRGEETQYF. The CDR3 DNA reads TGTGCCAGCAGCCATTCCCCTGGGCGGGGGGAAGAGACCCAGTACTTC.

V and J are TRBV10-3 and TRBJ2-7; D unresolved. The CDR3 contains 14 residues. From germline, CDR1 is ENHRY and CDR2 SYGVKD. Trimming took off 0 bases at V and 0 bases at J, with 6 bases between the two ends. CDR3 sequence: CAISESYGSYEQYF. The CDR3 DNA reads TGTGCCATCAGTGAGTCGTATGGCTCCTACGAGCAGTACTTC.

This clonotype came up many times. V is TRBV27 and J is TRBJ2-7; a possible D gene is TRBD2 (5 bases). This CDR3 region has 14 residues. Germline V CDR1 and CDR2: MNHEY, SMNVEV (reference sequence). V lost 5 bases, J lost 5 bases, and 16 bases lay in between. CDR3 residues: CASSLLGGGDEQYF. DNA of the CDR3: TGTGCCAGCAGTCTCCTAGGAGGTGGGGACGAGCAGTACTTC.

Notes on this clonotype: It may be a read error: a sequence one base away is much more abundant. The chain carries TRBV20-1 and TRBJ2-7; D remains unclear. Germline CDR1 and CDR2: DFQATT and SNEGSKA (reference sequence). The CDR3 runs 13 residues. Trimming pared 7 bases from V and 1 base from J, leaving 14 bases between. CDR3 protein: CSGARGVSYEQYF. The CDR3 DNA sequence: TGCAGTGGAGCCCGCGGTGTGTCCTACGAGCAGTACTTC.

This clonotype appeared many times. The chain links TRBV5-1 to TRBJ2-7, with 8 bases matching TRBD1. The V gene's germline CDR1 is SGHRS and CDR2 YFSETQ. CDR3 length equals 14 residues. V lost 4 bases, J lost 5 bases, and 8 bases stayed unmatched. The CDR3 protein is CASSLRQGYDEQYF. The CDR3 DNA reads TGCGCCAGCAGCCTAAGACAGGGGTACGACGAGCAGTACTTC.

On this clonotype itself: At one boundary the junction diverges from the germline segment, which might be a read error. This rearrangement joins TRBV24-1 to TRBJ2-3; D gene uncertain. CDR3 length: 16 amino acids. Germline CDR1 reads KGHDR; CDR2 reads SFDVKD. The chain's CDR3 is CATNDLEAGSTDTQYF. CDR3 sequence (DNA): TGTGCCACCAATGATTTGGAAGCAGGCAGCACAGATACGCAGTATTTT.

This clonotype was observed a handful of times. A much larger clone differs from this one at a single base, so this may be a read error. This sequence joins TRBV28 and TRBJ2-1; D possibly corresponds to TRBD2 (5 bases). Trimming pared 1 base from V and 8 bases from J, leaving 18 bases between. The CDR3 is 16 residues long. CDR1 is MDHEN and CDR2 is SYDVKM in the germline V gene. The CDR3 DNA is TGTGCCAGCAGTTTATTCTCTAGCCCATATCGGGATGAGCAGTTCTTC. Translating gives CASSLFSSPYRDEQFF.

As regards this clonotype: A single base separates this from a much larger clone, so it may be a read error. The rearrangement uses TRBV25-1 and TRBJ2-7, with D perhaps TRBD1 or TRBD2 (6 bases each). CDR1 is MGHDK, CDR2 SYGVNS, per germline. The CDR3 has 14 amino acids. The CDR3 nucleotides read TGTGCCAGCAGTGAATTCGGGGGCACCTACGAGCTGTACTTC. It yields the protein CASSEFGGTYELYF.

On this clonotype: With a much larger clone just one base away, this may be a read error. The rearrangement links TRBV14 to TRBJ1-3; D not certain. This CDR3 region has 15 residues. Germline values: CDR1 SGHDN, CDR2 FVKESK. Trimming cost V 6 bases and J 0 bases, with 12 bases left between them. The CDR3 here is CASRKDGISGNTIYF. Here the CDR3 DNA reads TGTGCCAGCAGGAAGGACGGCATCTCTGGAAACACCATATATTTT.

Of note for this clonotype: A much larger clonotype is one base distant, so this may be a read error. This chain uses TRBV6-2 or TRBV6-3 with TRBJ1-1; D perhaps matches TRBD1 (5 bases). The ends were cut back, 4 bases at V and 3 bases at J, with 21 bases in the middle. Germline V CDR1 and CDR2: MNHEY, SVGEGT. The CDR3 is 17 residues long. The CDR3 is CASSLLITQGTDTEAFF. Written as DNA, the CDR3 is TGTGCCAGCAGTTTACTCATCACGCAGGGTACGGACACTGAAGCTTTCTTT.